The clone carrying this TCR beta chain occurred a few times. The antigen is unknown. CDR1 and CDR2 (germline): SEHNR, FQNEAQ (reference sequence). Trimming shortened V by 4 bases and J by 0 bases, and 16 bases separated the two germline ends. The CDR3 contains 16 residues. TCRdb independently ran MiXCR on the reads; one entry per CDR3 protein. The profile shows under 500,000 distinct CDR3 sequences, 42% of them singletons. This specimen comes from a study of T cell repertoires in cytomegalovirus infection. Study-wide background: It was recently identified HLA-C-restricted and well-studied HLA-B-restricted CMV epitopes that the study used.

Points from the study as a whole: Ex vivo responses were dominated by HLA-C-restricted CMV-specific TCR beta clonotypes. Carriers of CMV plus the relevant HLA were identified by cumulative public TCR beta family frequency.

Specimen: cultured PBMCs, collected from culture after CMV antigen stimulation. This chain links TRBV7-9 with TRBJ2-7, with D perhaps matching TRBD1 (5 bases). This sequence was found in a human donor in good health (CMV status not recorded). Some clones in this sample may be carry-over from other donors' samples. The chain's CDR3 is CASSSFRAWSSYEQYF. For the CDR3, the DNA is TGTGCCAGCAGCTCGTTCAGGGCGTGGAGCTCCTACGAGCAGTACTTC.